These T cell receptor beta chains were read from a single sample in a study of T cell responses to AZD1222 COVID-19 vaccine. Some clones are missing from TCRdb's copy, which holds only in-frame ones; the method was immunoSEQ multiplex PCR. Among 120,000 or so clones, about nine tenths were seen once, and the ten largest hold approximately 7.6%. Specimen: peripheral blood, collected on day 0 of AZD1222 vaccination. The receptor set was obtained from an adult in good health. Both conserved end residues are part of each CDR3. D genes are given only for firm matches. Rows may omit the clone size; those that give it use once, few, many or a size class.

TRBD1 - TRBJ2-7 TRBV27 TGTGCCAGCCGGGACAGGGGGACCTACGAGCAGTACTTC CASRDRGTYEQYF
- - TRBJ2-3 TRBV10-2 TGCGCCAGCCGGTGGGGAGAAGATACGCAGTATTTT CASRWGEDTQYF
- - TRBJ2-3 TRBV28 TGTGCCAGCAGTCCCGGTGGTGTGTTAGCAGATACGCAGTATTTT CASSPGGVLADTQYF
TRBD2 once TRBJ2-1 TRBV30 TGTGCCTGGAGGGAGAGCGGGAGAGGGTACAATGAGCAGTTCTTC CAWRESGRGYNEQFF
TRBD2 once TRBJ2-1 TRBV7-7 TGTGCCAGCAGCCTAGGGGTAGCGGGCTACAATGAGCAGTTCTTC CASSLGVAGYNEQFF
- - TRBJ1-1 TRBV3-1/TRBV3-2 TGTGCCAGCAGCCAAGTCTGGAACACTGAAGCTTTCTTT CASSQVWNTEAFF
- - TRBJ1-5 TRBV27 TGTGCCAGCAGTTTAAACGAAGAGAGTCAGCCCCAGCATTTT CASSLNEESQPQHF
TRBD2 few TRBJ2-7 TRBV11-2 TGTGCCAGCAGCTTATCCCTAGCGGGAGCTCGGGAGCAGTACTTC CASSLSLAGAREQYF
- few TRBJ2-1 TRBV28 TGTGCCAGCAGCCGAGGCAATGAGCAGTTCTTC CASSRGNEQFF
TRBD1 - TRBJ1-3 TRBV6-6 TGTGCCAGCAGTCGCTCCCGACAGGGGGCTAGAGGAAACACCATATATTTT CASSRSRQGARGNTIYF
- - TRBJ2-4 TRBV7-8 TGTGCCAGCAGCTTGGGCCCGGTGGGGCAAAACATTCAGTACTTC CASSLGPVGQNIQYF
- - TRBJ2-7 TRBV24-1 TGTGCCACCAGTGAATTCGACGGCTACGAGCAGTACTTC CATSEFDGYEQYF